The 5 T cell receptor beta chains in this list originate from one sample, sequenced in a study of blood T cell repertoires in COVID-19. Measured with immunoSEQ multiplex PCR; TCRdb has only the in-frame clones, and not every one. The sample contains under 200,000 clones, less than 85% of which appear only once. The sequenced sample consisted of PBMCs or T cells enriched from blood (not recorded which). These TCRs come from a man between 60 and 75 years old who had recovered from COVID-19.

The chain is built from TRBV5-1 and TRBJ1-2; D call uncertain. This CDR3 is built from 15 residues. Germline V gene sequence: CDR1 SGHRS, CDR2 YFSETQ. V was trimmed by 4 bases and J by 8 bases, leaving 21 bases between them. DNA for the CDR3: TGCGCCAGCAGCCTCACGTCAATGGGCTCGGGAGGCTACACCTTC. It is translated as CASSLTSMGSGGYTF.

This clone was recorded only once. The chain has TRBV13 and TRBJ1-5, with 9 positions matching TRBD1. The CDR3 consists of 16 residues. V shed 5 bases, J shed 1 base, and the junction held 6 bases outside the gene matches. Germline V gives CDR1 PRHDT, CDR2 FYEKMQ (reference sequence). The CDR3 nucleotides are TGTGCCAGCAGCAAACAGGGGGCTCGGAGCAATCAGCCCCAGCATTTT. Protein product: CASSKQGARSNQPQHF. The whole variable domain, filled in from reference TRBV13 and TRBJ1-5, reads AAGVIQSPRHLIKEKRETATLKCYPIPRHDTVYWYQQGPGQDPQFLISFYEKMQSDKGSIPDRFSAQQFSDYHSELNMSSLELGDSALYFCASSKQGARSNQPQHFGDGTRLSIL.

This chain connects TRBV5-8 to TRBJ2-1; 10 bases are shared with TRBD1. Trimming cost V 4 bases and J 6 bases; bases outside gene matches: 10. Per germline, CDR1 SGHTS and CDR2 YDEGEE. This CDR3 is 16 amino acids long. The CDR3 reads CASSIDTGTGVNEQFF. The CDR3 DNA reads as TGTGCCAGCAGCATCGATACCGGGACAGGGGTCAATGAGCAGTTCTTC.

This clone showed up many times. The V call is TRBV2, the J call TRBJ1-4, with a possible D match to TRBD1 (6 bases). The CDR3 is 19 amino acids. In germline, CDR1 is SNHLY, CDR2 FYNNEI. V lost 4 bases and J lost 7, with 28 bases in between. DNA of the CDR3: TGTGCCAGCAGTGGACGGGGGGGCAGGGAGGACGAGCTCAGTGAAAAACTGTTTTTT. It translates to CASSGRGGREDELSEKLFF.

This clone has only a few counts. V is TRBV19 and J is TRBJ2-1, with D possibly matching TRBD2 (6 bases). Germline CDR1 reads LNHDA; CDR2 reads SQIVND (reference sequence). The CDR3 covers 14 residues. V lost 4 bases and J lost 4, with 11 bases in between. CDR3 nucleotide sequence: TGTGCCAGTAGTAATGGAGGGGATTACAATGAGCAGTTCTTC. Residues: CASSNGGDYNEQFF.